The clone carrying this TCR beta chain was recorded once. The antigen is undetermined. The V end lost 7 bases, the J end lost 10 bases, and 20 bases lay between the germline ends. Germline assignment: CDR1 ENHRY and CDR2 SYGVKD. The CDR3 sequence is 14 residues long. This entry belongs to a study of T cell responses to AZD1222 COVID-19 vaccine. Study-wide findings and caveats: No day 14 peak samples; only post-peak repertoires were characterized. Clonal diversity was possibly underestimated; the donors were predominantly white British and more often female. Spike-specific TCR depth and breadth grew after two AZD1222 doses. Spike was spanned by vaccine-associated CD4 TCRs, with dominance at 160-218 and 743-854.

Here immunoSEQ multiplex PCR was the method, and the copy in TCRdb shows in-frame clones only, minus some. The repertoire holds 150,000 to 160,000 clones, with approximately 91% as singletons. The chain has TRBV10-3 and TRBJ2-1; D is perhaps TRBD1 or TRBD2 (6 bases each). The sequences come from peripheral blood, collected after recovery from COVID-19. This receptor was identified in an adult who had recovered from COVID-19. This CDR3 reads CAITLGGPRGEQFF. Here the CDR3 DNA reads TGTGCCATCACTCTGGGGGGCCCGAGAGGAGAGCAGTTCTTC.